Described below is a single T cell receptor beta chain sequence and its context. Its antigen is still unknown. The junction differs from germline at one of its ends, possibly a read error. This sample is part of a study of T cells in Graves' hyperthyroidism and ophthalmopathy. Looked up from germline, CDR1 is DFQATT and CDR2 is SNEGSKA (reference sequence). The CDR3 length is 13 residues. Researchers amplified the TCR beta CDR3 regions from RNA transcripts. TCR CDR3 regions were first amplified by RT-PCR with HTBI primers. TCRdb reprocessed the multiplex PCR reads with MiXCR, giving one entry per CDR3 protein. The sample yields over 650,000 distinct CDR3 sequences, roughly 46% seen once. Points from the study as a whole: For ophthalmopathy, model prediction preceded onset by a median roughly 6.2 months.

The material sequenced was peripheral blood or thyroid tissue (not recorded which). The source of this sequence is an adult man with Graves' disease, either hyperthyroidism or ophthalmopathy (not recorded which). This chain uses TRBV20-1 with TRBJ2-7; a weak D match, TRBD1 (5 bases). The CDR3, as DNA: TGCAGTGCTTCAGGACGTTGGGGCGACGAGCAGCACTTC. This sequence encodes CSASGRWGDEQHF.